This T cell receptor beta chain was identified in a study of response to subunit inactivated influenza vaccine. General study results and limits: Each seasonal flu vaccination may recruit only limited new T cells, authors suggested.

Each CDR3 protein is one row after TCRdb ran MiXCR on the RT-PCR reads. The table shows about 780,000 distinct CDR3 sequences, with roughly 18% occurring only once. CDR3 length: 15 amino acids. V gave up 3 bases and J gave up 8 bases; unmatched junction bases: 7. Germline V gene sequence: CDR1 SEHNR, CDR2 FQNEAQ (reference sequence). This clonotype was counted between two and nine times. Its antigen is currently unknown. The receptor comes from a man in his forties or fifties who received an inactivated influenza vaccine. V is TRBV7-9 and J is TRBJ2-1; 10 bases fit TRBD1. The source was PBMCs from blood, collected around 5 days after vaccination. Here the CDR3 DNA reads TGTGCCAGCAGCTTCTGGACAGGGGGTACGGATGAGCAGTTCTTC. Translated, it gives CASSFWTGGTDEQFF.